The source of this TCR beta chain is a study of CD8 T cells in Susac syndrome. Overall study context: The Susac syndrome patients were therapy-naive, on corticosteroids, or on intravenous immunoglobulin alone at blood draw.

V lost 4 bases and J 8 bases, leaving 15 bases between the germline ends. Germline loops: CDR1 KGHSY, CDR2 FQNENV. This CDR3 is 14 amino acids long. Reverse transcription of about 0.45 to 1 ug RNA was carried out with random hexamers. TCRdb recomputed calls from the immunoSEQ multiplex PCR reads with MiXCR, one row per CDR3 protein. The sample has 150,000 or so distinct CDR3 sequences; 90% to 97% are singletons. Sequencing of TCR beta covered CD8+ and CD4+ T cells obtained from blood. In contrast to the negatively isolated CD8+ and CD4+ T cells, TEMRA cells were FACS-enriched. This clonotype was sampled from a human donor with Susac syndrome. V usage is TRBV16 and J usage is TRBJ2-1, with D perhaps TRBD2 (7 bases). Sequencing was done on a sample of CD4+ T cells from PBMCs. DNA for the CDR3: TGTGCCAGCAGCCCCCTGGGAGGGGGTGATGAGCAGTTCTTC. Encoded protein: CASSPLGGGDEQFF. The full variable domain, rest sourced from reference TRBV16 and TRBJ2-1, is GEEVAQTPKHLVRGEGQKAKLYCAPIKGHSYVFWYQQVLKNEFKFLISFQNENVFDETGMPKERFSAKCLPNSPCSLEIQATKLEDSAVYFCASSPLGGGDEQFFGPGTRLTVL.